Below, 28 T cell receptor beta chains from the same sample are listed, as sequenced in a study of CD8 T cells in Susac syndrome. The RNA, about 0.45 to 1 ug, was put through reverse transcription using random hexamers. TCRdb redid the calling of the immunoSEQ multiplex PCR reads with MiXCR, one entry per CDR3 protein. In the table there are approximately 83,000 distinct CDR3 sequences, around 94% of which are singletons. Sequenced material: CD8+ T cells from PBMCs. The receptor source for this set is a human donor with Susac syndrome.

The chain carries TRBV3-1 and TRBJ2-4, with TRBD1 matching 10 bases. The germline V gene has CDR1 LGHDT and CDR2 YNNKEL (reference sequence). Germline trimming cut 2 bases from V and 8 bases from J; bases unmatched to any gene: 12. This CDR3 is built from 17 residues. The CDR3, as DNA: TGTGCCAGCAGCCAAAATCCGGGACAGGGGACTGCGGACATTCAGTACTTC. Protein sequence: CASSQNPGQGTADIQYF.

The genes are TRBV7-9 and TRBJ1-1; D is unclear. Per the germline V gene, CDR1 is SEHNR and CDR2 is FQNEAQ (reference sequence). Between the trimmed V and J ends, which lost 7 bases and 0 bases, there was a span of 9 bases. CDR3 size: 13 residues. CDR3 residues: CASTANMNTEAFF. The CDR3 DNA is TGTGCCAGCACTGCAAACATGAACACTGAAGCTTTCTTT.

The chain employs TRBV13 and TRBJ1-2; the match to TRBD1 covers 9 bases. After removal of 4 bases from V and 8 bases from J, the junction contained 5 bases not matched to a gene. From germline, CDR1 is PRHDT and CDR2 FYEKMQ (reference sequence). The CDR3 sequence is 13 residues long. The CDR3 region is CASSSTGGKGYTF. The CDR3 DNA sequence: TGTGCCAGCAGCTCGACAGGGGGAAAAGGCTACACCTTC.

This chain links TRBV4-2 with TRBJ2-5; D gene unclear. Trimming took off 2 bases at V and 2 bases at J, with 12 bases between the two ends. This CDR3 is 15 amino acids long. Germline V gene lookup returns CDR1 LGHNA and CDR2 YNFKEQ. The CDR3: CASSQWVGPQETQYF. The CDR3 DNA reads as TGTGCCAGCAGCCAATGGGTAGGACCGCAAGAGACCCAGTACTTC.

This clonotype has only one observation. The chain uses TRBV30 and TRBJ2-3; 7 bases align to TRBD2. The V gene end was trimmed by 1 base and the J gene end by 1 base; junction bases not matched to a gene: 8. The CDR3 is 16 residues long. Germline CDR1 is GTSNPN and CDR2 is SVGIG (reference sequence). The CDR3 is CAWSEGRGGRTDTQYF. The CDR3 DNA reads as TGTGCCTGGAGTGAAGGGAGGGGCGGACGCACAGATACGCAGTATTTT.

Here the CDR3 reads CSARDLAGSLDEQFF. In nucleotides, the CDR3 is TGCAGTGCTAGAGATCTAGCGGGATCGTTGGATGAGCAGTTCTTC. This chain connects TRBV20-1 to TRBJ2-1; 9 positions match TRBD2. V lost 0 bases to trimming and J lost 8 bases; unmatched junction nucleotides: 8. The CDR3 sequence is 15 residues long. In germline, CDR1 is DFQATT, CDR2 SNEGSKA (reference sequence).

The chain has TRBV7-2 and TRBJ1-1; no definite D call. V dropped 1 base and J dropped 1 base, with 16 bases sitting between them. Germline CDR1 and CDR2: SGHTA and FQGNSA. CDR3 length: 17 amino acids. CDR3 coding DNA: TGTGCCAGCAGCTTAGGGTACGCGACCGGTTCGAACACTGAAGCTTTCTTT. It encodes CASSLGYATGSNTEAFF.

J is TRBJ2-7 and V is TRBV7-8; tentatively, D is TRBD2 (5 bases). CDR3 size: 14 residues. CDR1 is SGHVS and CDR2 is FQNEAQ in the germline V gene. V lost 5 bases to trimming and J lost 2 bases, with 13 bases between them. In DNA, the CDR3 is TGTGCCAGCAGCCCTGAGGGCCAAACCTACGAGCAGTACTTC. It is translated as CASSPEGQTYEQYF.

This clonotype was counted between two and nine times. This chain connects TRBV6-6 to TRBJ2-1; D gene uncertain. Trimming cost V 1 base and J 4 bases, with 11 bases left between them. Germline V gene lookup returns CDR1 MNHNY and CDR2 SVGAGI (reference sequence). There are 15 residues in the CDR3. The CDR3 bases are TGTGCCAGCAGTTACTTTCCCCATCTTTACAATGAGCAGTTCTTC. Encoded protein: CASSYFPHLYNEQFF.

The chain combines TRBV7-9 with TRBJ2-7; 8 bases align to TRBD1. The V and J ends lost 5 bases and 2 bases, in that order; junction bases with no gene match: 5. The CDR3 extends over 14 amino acids. Germline V gene lookup returns CDR1 SEHNR and CDR2 FQNEAQ (reference sequence). CDR3 sequence: CASSGDRLPYEQYF. CDR3 DNA sequence: TGTGCCAGCAGCGGGGACAGGTTACCCTACGAGCAGTACTTC. The entire variable domain, with the rest obtained from reference TRBV7-9 and TRBJ2-7, is as follows: DTGVSQNPRHKITKRGQNVTFRCDPISEHNRLYWYRQTLGQGPEFLTYFQNEAQLEKSRLLSDRFSAERPKGSFSTLEIQRTEQGDSAMYLCASSGDRLPYEQYFGPGTRLTVT.

This sequence joins TRBV7-3 and TRBJ2-1, with 9 positions matching TRBD1. Germline V CDR1 and CDR2: SGHTA, FQGTGA. The CDR3 totals 15 residues. V lost 5 bases and J lost 8; bases outside the gene matches: 10. The CDR3: CASSPSGTGTDEQFF. The CDR3 DNA reads as TGTGCCAGCAGCCCCTCCGGGACAGGGACCGATGAGCAGTTCTTC. The complete variable domain, with remaining parts taken from reference TRBV7-3 and TRBJ2-1, reads GAGVSQTPSNKVTEKGKYVELRCDPISGHTALYWYRQSLGQGPEFLIYFQGTGAADDSGLPNDRFFAVRPEGSVSTLKIQRTERGDSAVYLCASSPSGTGTDEQFFGPGTRLTVL.

The V and J genes are TRBV7-9 and TRBJ2-7; 7 bases map to TRBD1. The germline gives CDR1 SEHNR, CDR2 FQNEAQ (reference sequence). The trim removed 5 bases at V and 7 bases at J, leaving 14 bases unmatched. This CDR3 has 15 residues. The DNA of the CDR3 is TGTGCCAGCAGCCCGACAGGGAGCTCTTTAGGTGAGCAGTACTTC. This gives the protein CASSPTGSSLGEQYF. Complete variable domain (other parts from reference TRBV7-9 and TRBJ2-7): DTGVSQNPRHKITKRGQNVTFRCDPISEHNRLYWYRQTLGQGPEFLTYFQNEAQLEKSRLLSDRFSAERPKGSFSTLEIQRTEQGDSAMYLCASSPTGSSLGEQYFGPGTRLTVT.

This sequence joins TRBV19 and TRBJ1-5; 8 bases line up with TRBD1. The CDR3 runs 13 residues. The ends lost 5 bases at V and 13 bases at J; junction bases unmatched: 10. The V gene's germline CDR1 is LNHDA and CDR2 SQIVND (reference sequence). The CDR3 DNA follows: TGTGCCAGTAGTGGCTGGGGACAGGTAGGGCAGCATTTT. Encoded protein: CASSGWGQVGQHF. The variable domain in full, with the rest retrieved from reference TRBV19 and TRBJ1-5, is DGGITQSPKYLFRKEGQNVTLSCEQNLNHDAMYWYRQDPGQGLRLIYYSQIVNDFQKGDIAEGYSVSREKKESFPLTVTSAQKNPTAFYLCASSGWGQVGQHFGDGTRLSIL.

This clonotype was recorded only once. The chain couples TRBV28 to TRBJ1-2; D is undetermined. This CDR3 comprises 11 residues. Trimming cost V 3 bases and J 4 bases, with 3 bases left between them. The germline CDR1 and CDR2 sequences are MDHEN and SYDVKM. Here the CDR3 DNA reads TGTGCCAGCAGTTTCCTCTATGGCTACACCTTC. Its translation: CASSFLYGYTF.

The chain couples TRBV20-1 to TRBJ2-1, with D possibly matching TRBD1 (5 bases). CDR1 is DFQATT, CDR2 SNEGSKA, per germline (reference sequence). This CDR3 region has 14 residues. The germline V and J ends were trimmed by 2 bases and 4 bases, with 12 bases remaining between them. CDR3: CSARSLRVYNEQFF. The CDR3 DNA reads TGCAGTGCTAGATCCCTCAGGGTTTACAATGAGCAGTTCTTC.

CDR3 region: CASSYSFGGNYEQYF. The CDR3 DNA reads TGTGCCAGCAGTTACTCGTTCGGGGGCAACTACGAGCAGTACTTC. The chain combines TRBV6-6 with TRBJ2-7; D is tentatively TRBD1 or TRBD2 (6 bases each). V lost 0 bases and J 3 bases, leaving 12 bases between the germline ends. Germline V CDR1 and CDR2: MNHNY, SVGAGI (reference sequence). This CDR3 comprises 15 residues.

The V gene is TRBV7-3, the J gene TRBJ2-3; 8 nucleotides align to TRBD1. The CDR3 loop spans 16 amino acids. Germline loops: CDR1 SGHTA, CDR2 FQGTGA. The V gene end was trimmed by 5 bases and the J gene end by 1 base; junction bases not matched to a gene: 8. CDR3 region: CASSTPTGVGTDTQYF. In nucleotides, the CDR3 is TGTGCCAGCAGCACCCCGACAGGGGTGGGCACAGATACGCAGTATTTT.

The chain is built from TRBV9 and TRBJ2-2; tentatively, D is TRBD2 (5 bases). The germline V gene encodes CDR1 SGDLS and CDR2 YYNGEE. The CDR3 has 17 residues. V was trimmed by 0 bases and J by 3 bases, leaving 15 bases between them. The CDR3 DNA is TGTGCCAGCAGCGTAGCCCCGGGCCGAGGGCACACCGGGGAGCTGTTTTTT. It translates to CASSVAPGRGHTGELFF.

This clonotype came up once. This rearrangement joins TRBV11-2 to TRBJ2-2, with D possibly being TRBD2 (5 bases). The V end lost 7 bases, the J end lost 4 bases, and 16 bases lay between the germline ends. CDR1 and CDR2 (germline): SGHAT, FQNNGV. The CDR3 sequence is 15 residues long. DNA of the CDR3: TGTGCCAGCATTCTCTCGGAGGCGGTCACCGGGGAGCTGTTTTTT. It encodes CASILSEAVTGELFF.

CDR3 amino acids: CASSLNLKRNEQFF. The DNA for the CDR3 is TGTGCCAGCAGCTTAAATTTAAAGCGGAATGAGCAGTTCTTC. The rearrangement joins TRBV7-2 to TRBJ2-1, with a possible D match to TRBD2 (5 bases). Germline V gene lookup returns CDR1 SGHTA and CDR2 FQGNSA. The CDR3 runs to 14 residues. Trimming cost V 2 bases and J 7 bases, with 12 bases left between them.

The V gene is TRBV27, the J gene TRBJ1-2, with D perhaps matching TRBD1 (5 bases). V was shortened by 2 bases and J by 2 bases, with 15 bases between the two germline ends. This CDR3 has 16 residues. The germline V gene encodes CDR1 MNHEY and CDR2 SMNVEV (reference sequence). The CDR3 spells CASSLTAGRGNYGYTF. The CDR3 DNA is TGTGCCAGCAGTTTAACGGCGGGCCGGGGGAACTATGGCTACACCTTC.

This chain links TRBV30 with TRBJ2-7; the D is unclear. V lost 3 bases, J lost 0 bases, and 9 bases lay in between. The CDR3 totals 13 residues. Germline values: CDR1 GTSNPN, CDR2 SVGIG (reference sequence). This chain's CDR3 is CAWSSAHSYEQYF. DNA for the CDR3: TGTGCCTGGAGCTCGGCACACTCCTACGAGCAGTACTTC.

The chain couples TRBV13 to TRBJ2-1; a possible D gene is TRBD2 (6 bases). CDR3 size: 16 residues. CDR1 and CDR2 from the germline V gene are PRHDT and FYEKMQ (reference sequence). The V gene lost 1 base and the J gene lost 0 bases, with 10 bases spanning the gap. As DNA, the CDR3 is TGTGCCAGCAGCTTAGCCTTGGAGGGCTCCTACAATGAGCAGTTCTTC. Amino acids: CASSLALEGSYNEQFF.

The V call is TRBV27, the J call TRBJ2-7, with 8 bases identical to TRBD1. J gave up 3 bases and V 5 bases, and 12 bases lay outside the gene matches. The germline V gene encodes CDR1 MNHEY and CDR2 SMNVEV (reference sequence). The CDR3 is made up of 16 amino acids. CDR3 sequence (DNA): TGTGCCAGCAGTCCCATCCGGACAGGGAGAGTCTACGAGCAGTACTTC. Protein product: CASSPIRTGRVYEQYF.

J is TRBJ1-2 and V is TRBV27, with 8 positions matching TRBD1. CDR1 is MNHEY and CDR2 is SMNVEV in the germline V gene (reference sequence). With 7 bases clipped from V and 1 base from J, the junction kept 5 bases outside the gene matches. The CDR3 is 14 amino acids. The CDR3 DNA reads TGTGCCAGCAACCCGACAGGGGATAACTATGGCTACACCTTC. Residues: CASNPTGDNYGYTF.

The gene calls are TRBV29-1 and TRBJ2-3; 10 bases fit TRBD2. CDR3 size: 14 residues. After removal of 5 bases from V and 4 bases from J, the junction contained 6 bases not matched to a gene. CDR1 and CDR2 from the germline V gene are SQVTM and ANQGSEA. DNA for the CDR3: TGCAGCGTTACGGGACTAGCGCAGTCAGATACGCAGTATTTT. Residues: CSVTGLAQSDTQYF.

This clonotype was detected only once. The chain joins TRBV4-1 to TRBJ2-1; 15 bases line up with TRBD2. V lost 2 bases, J lost 9 bases, and 2 bases stayed unmatched. Germline V lookup: CDR1 MGHRA, CDR2 YSYEKL. The CDR3 sequence is 15 residues long. The CDR3 reads CASSQQGLAGGEQFF. The CDR3 DNA is TGCGCCAGCAGCCAACAGGGACTAGCGGGAGGTGAGCAGTTCTTC.

The chain joins TRBV6-4 to TRBJ2-3; TRBD1 is a possible D gene (6 bases). Trimming pared 2 bases from V and 3 bases from J, leaving 15 bases between. Germline CDR1 MRHNA, CDR2 SNTAGT. CDR3 length: 16 amino acids. The CDR3 region has the DNA TGTGCCAGCAGTGACCTAACAGGGAAGGGGACAGATACGCAGTATTTT. Encoded protein: CASSDLTGKGTDTQYF.